A single sample gave rise to the 28 T cell receptor beta chains below, sequenced in a study of regulatory T cells in long-lasting Graves disease. The time point here: persistent/refractory GD, antithyroid drugs over 5 years with positive TRAb. From PBMCs, RNA was extracted and then used to make the TCR library. Construction of TCR beta libraries relied on iRepertoire HTBI primers and on Arm-PCR targeting CDR3 regions. Each CDR3 protein is one row after TCRdb ran MiXCR on the multiplex PCR reads. This sample yields 400,000 to 600,000 distinct CDR3 sequences, of which around a fifth are seen a single time; less than 9% belongs to the top ten. Sequences were derived from peripheral blood mononuclear cells (PBMCs), sampled when the disease was refractory, from a patient treated with antithyroid drugs. The source of these receptors is a female donor with Graves disease.

This clonotype was recorded a few times. The V gene is TRBV6-1, the J gene TRBJ1-1, with unresolved D. Germline V lookup: CDR1 MNHNS, CDR2 SASEGT. V was pared by 1 base and J by 0 bases, with 12 bases between. The CDR3 covers 16 residues. The CDR3 DNA follows: TGTGCCAGCAGTGAAGGTTTAGACGAACTGAACACTGAAGCTTTCTTT. It yields the protein CASSEGLDELNTEAFF.

This clonotype is a singleton in its sample. A much larger clone differs by one base, so this may be a read error. This chain joins TRBV27 and TRBJ2-7, with 7 bases identical to TRBD2. CDR3 length equals 17 residues. Germline assignment: CDR1 MNHEY and CDR2 SMNVEV (reference sequence). CDR3 loop: CASSPPLVRGSSCEQYF. Here the CDR3 DNA reads TGTGCCAGCAGTCCCCCCTTGGTGCGGGGGAGCTCCTGCGAGCAGTACTTC.

In its sample, this clonotype was seen many times. The chain carries TRBV20-1 and TRBJ2-5; 7 bases are a match to TRBD1. The V segment lost 3 bases and the J segment 3 bases; nucleotides outside the gene matches: 7. The CDR3 contains 14 residues. Germline assignment: CDR1 DFQATT and CDR2 SNEGSKA (reference sequence). The CDR3 protein is CSARNPTGKETQYF. The CDR3 DNA follows: TGCAGTGCTAGGAACCCGACAGGGAAAGAGACCCAGTACTTC.

Many counts were recorded for this clonotype. This rearrangement joins TRBV20-1 to TRBJ1-4; D not certain. The CDR3 covers 14 residues. The germline V gene encodes CDR1 DFQATT and CDR2 SNEGSKA (reference sequence). Trimming removed 0 bases at V and 0 bases at J, with 5 bases between. The CDR3 sequence: CSARETATNEKLFF. CDR3 sequence (DNA): TGCAGTGCTAGAGAAACAGCAACTAATGAAAAACTGTTTTTT.

This clonotype was counted once. The rearrangement uses TRBV30 and TRBJ1-4, with 9 bases lining up with TRBD1. Trimming removed 2 bases from V and 5 bases from J; junction bases left unmatched: 3. This CDR3 region has 14 residues. Looked up from germline, CDR1 is GTSNPN and CDR2 is SVGIG (reference sequence). The CDR3 nucleotides are TGTGCCTGGAGTCGAGGACAGGGGAATGAAAAACTGTTTTTT. Amino acid sequence: CAWSRGQGNEKLFF.

This clonotype was seen more than once but under ten times. The chain couples TRBV3-1 to TRBJ2-2; perhaps TRBD2 as D (6 bases). Trimming removed 7 bases at V and 2 bases at J, with 17 bases between. This CDR3 has 16 residues. Germline CDR1 is LGHDT and CDR2 is YNNKEL (reference sequence). Here the CDR3 reads CASTGVYDQNTGELFF. CDR3 coding DNA: TGTGCCAGCACGGGGGTCTACGACCAAAACACCGGGGAGCTGTTTTTT. The whole variable domain, filled in from reference TRBV3-1 and TRBJ2-2, reads DTAVSQTPKYLVTQMGNDKSIKCEQNLGHDTMYWYKQDSKKFLKIMFSYNNKELIINETVPNRFSPKSPDKAHLNLHINSLELGDSAVYFCASTGVYDQNTGELFFGEGSRLTVL.

The chain carries TRBV3-1 and TRBJ1-5; D is perhaps TRBD1 (5 bases). This CDR3 spans 15 amino acids. Germline V gene lookup returns CDR1 LGHDT and CDR2 YNNKEL (reference sequence). The V gene lost 1 base and the J gene lost 6 bases, with 13 bases spanning the gap. The CDR3: CASSQGSGIGQPQHF. CDR3 bases: TGTGCCAGCAGCCAAGGGTCAGGGATCGGTCAGCCCCAGCATTTT.

The table lists this clonotype with many counts. The rearrangement links TRBV24-1 to TRBJ1-5, with 7 bases aligning to TRBD1. Germline-derived CDR1 and CDR2 are KGHDR and SFDVKD. The CDR3 runs 14 residues. Trimming at V came to 4 bases and at J to 4 bases, leaving 3 bases not matched to a gene. The CDR3 DNA follows: TGTGCCACCAGTGACTGGACAGGAAATCAGCCCCAGCATTTT. The encoded protein is CATSDWTGNQPQHF.

Ten or more counts support this clonotype. V usage is TRBV11-2 and J usage is TRBJ2-7; TRBD1 agrees at 10 bases. The CDR3 runs 15 residues. Looked up from germline, CDR1 is SGHAT and CDR2 is FQNNGV. Trimming cost V 5 bases and J 0 bases; bases outside gene matches: 4. CDR3 sequence (DNA): TGTGCCAGCAGCACGGGACAGGGGATCTCCTACGAGCAGTACTTC. Its protein is CASSTGQGISYEQYF.

This clonotype was seen ten or more times. This sequence joins TRBV2 and TRBJ2-7; 7 bases agree with TRBD1. V trimming: 0 bases; J trimming: 5 bases; junction bases outside the gene matches: 7. This CDR3 is 15 amino acids long. Germline CDR1 SNHLY, CDR2 FYNNEI. The CDR3 spells CASSEALGGQNEQYF. The CDR3 DNA follows: TGTGCCAGCAGTGAAGCTTTAGGGGGCCAAAACGAGCAGTACTTC.

The chain employs TRBV6-4 and TRBJ1-6; D possibly corresponds to TRBD1 (6 bases). V was shortened by 6 bases and J by 0 bases, with 18 bases between the two germline ends. CDR3 length: 18 residues. Germline CDR1 and CDR2: MRHNA and SNTAGT. The CDR3 sequence: CASSSDLTGSSYNSPLHF. The DNA for the CDR3 is TGTGCCAGCAGCTCCGACCTTACAGGGAGCTCCTATAATTCACCCCTCCACTTT.

This clonotype was picked up a small number of times. The chain has TRBV6-2 or TRBV6-3 and TRBJ2-5, with D perhaps TRBD1 (6 bases). The germline CDR1 and CDR2 sequences are MNHEY and SVGEGT. Trimming pared 0 bases from V and 5 bases from J, leaving 13 bases between. The CDR3 has 15 amino acids. This chain's CDR3 is CASSYSKDSRETQYF. In nucleotides, the CDR3 is TGTGCCAGCAGTTACTCGAAGGACAGCAGGGAGACCCAGTACTTC.

This clonotype came up many times. The chain carries TRBV28 and TRBJ1-6; no definite D call. This CDR3 contains 16 residues. Trimming removed 7 bases at V and 1 base at J, with 14 bases between. Germline CDR1 MDHEN, CDR2 SYDVKM. CDR3 sequence (DNA): TGTGCCAGCAACCCTCCCAGAGGGTCCTATAATTCACCCCTCCACTTT. Amino acids: CASNPPRGSYNSPLHF. The full variable domain, in which reference TRBV28 and TRBJ1-6 provide the parts outside the CDR3, is DVKVTQSSRYLVKRTGEKVFLECVQDMDHENMFWYRQDPGLGLRLIYFSYDVKMKEKGDIPEGYSVSREKKERFSLILESASTNQTSMYLCASNPPRGSYNSPLHFGNGTRLTVT.

This clonotype has at least ten counts. The chain recombines TRBV2 with TRBJ1-5; TRBD1 aligns across 7 bases. The V segment lost 5 bases and the J segment 1 base; nucleotides outside the gene matches: 5. Germline CDR1 and CDR2: SNHLY and FYNNEI. The CDR3 has 15 amino acids. The CDR3 DNA is TGTGCCAGCAGTTGGACAGGTATGAGCAATCAGCCCCAGCATTTT. Amino acid sequence: CASSWTGMSNQPQHF.

The chain recombines TRBV9 with TRBJ2-7; 7 bases agree with TRBD2. The ends lost 2 bases at V and 0 bases at J; junction bases unmatched: 5. This CDR3 region has 15 residues. In germline, CDR1 is SGDLS, CDR2 YYNGEE. The CDR3 loop is CASSVGSGLSYEQYF. The CDR3 nucleotides are TGTGCCAGCAGCGTGGGTAGCGGGCTCTCCTACGAGCAGTACTTC.

In this sample, this clonotype turned up many times. J is TRBJ2-5 and V is TRBV6-2 or TRBV6-3, with TRBD1 matching 8 bases. Trimming cost V 2 bases and J 5 bases; bases outside gene matches: 4. The CDR3 has 14 amino acids. Germline CDR1 and CDR2: MNHEY and SVGEGT. The CDR3, as DNA: TGTGCCAGCAGTTACAACGACAGGGGTGAGACCCAGTACTTC. This translates into CASSYNDRGETQYF.

The rearrangement uses TRBV20-1 and TRBJ2-5, with 10 bases aligning to TRBD1. Germline V gives CDR1 DFQATT, CDR2 SNEGSKA (reference sequence). This CDR3 region has 14 residues. Losses at the gene ends were 6 bases for V and 4 bases for J; bases not matched to a gene: 8. In nucleotides, the CDR3 is TGCAGTGCAGCCGGGGACAGGGGACGAGAGACCCAGTACTTC. Amino acids: CSAAGDRGRETQYF.

This clonotype was seen more than once but under ten times. The gene calls are TRBV7-8 and TRBJ1-1, with D hard to call. Trimming left V 5 bases short and J 2 bases short, with 18 bases between. In germline, CDR1 is SGHVS, CDR2 FQNEAQ. There are 16 residues in the CDR3. The DNA of the CDR3 is TGTGCCAGCAGCCCCCTTGAGACACAACTAAACACTGAAGCTTTCTTT. Protein: CASSPLETQLNTEAFF.

In this sample, this clonotype turned up a few times. The J gene is TRBJ2-7, the V gene TRBV4-2; 7 bases align to TRBD1. From germline, CDR1 is LGHNA and CDR2 YNFKEQ. V dropped 0 bases and J dropped 4; count of bases not matched to a gene: 3. The CDR3 has 14 residues. CDR3 residues: CASSQEKGAYEQYF. Here the CDR3 DNA reads TGTGCCAGCAGCCAAGAAAAGGGGGCTTACGAGCAGTACTTC.

This clonotype was seen a handful of times. V gene TRBV24-1 combines with J gene TRBJ1-2; TRBD1 aligns across 8 bases. V dropped 3 bases and J dropped 4; count of bases not matched to a gene: 9. The CDR3 has 16 amino acids. From germline, CDR1 is KGHDR and CDR2 SFDVKD. As DNA, the CDR3 is TGTGCCACCAGTGATCTTGACAGGGGTGACGGCTATGGCTACACCTTC. Protein product: CATSDLDRGDGYGYTF.

This clonotype was seen repeatedly, ten times or more. The rearrangement uses TRBV12-3 or TRBV12-4 and TRBJ1-1, with 9 positions matching TRBD1. This CDR3 contains 19 residues. The V gene end was trimmed by 3 bases and the J gene end by 1 base; junction bases not matched to a gene: 15. CDR3 nucleotides: TGTGCCAGCAGTTTGACACGGAGGGCACTGGACAGGGGGAACACTGAAGCTTTCTTT. Protein product: CASSLTRRALDRGNTEAFF.

The chain carries TRBV12-3 or TRBV12-4 and TRBJ2-1; D may be TRBD2 (5 bases). The CDR3 contains 16 residues. Trimming stripped 6 bases from V and 2 bases from J, with 17 bases between. CDR3 sequence (DNA): TGTGCCAGCAGCCATCGCGGGCGGAGGCCCTACAATGAGCAGTTCTTC. This encodes CASSHRGRRPYNEQFF.

CDR3 bases: TGTGCCAGCAGCTCCCGGGACAGATCCTCCTACGAGCAGTACTTC. Translating it yields CASSSRDRSSYEQYF. The chain uses TRBV7-2 and TRBJ2-7; TRBD1 aligns across 7 bases. The V gene's germline CDR1 is SGHTA and CDR2 FQGNSA. After removal of 4 bases from V and 0 bases from J, the junction contained 6 bases not matched to a gene. This CDR3 is built from 15 residues. The whole variable domain, remainder taken from reference TRBV7-2 and TRBJ2-7, is GAGVSQSPSNKVTEKGKDVELRCDPISGHTALYWYRQSLGQGLEFLIYFQGNSAPDKSGLPSDRFSAERTGGSVSTLTIQRTQQEDSAVYLCASSSRDRSSYEQYFGPGTRLTVT.

About this clonotype: With a much larger clone just one base away, this may be a read error. The rearrangement links TRBV6-5 to TRBJ1-5; weak D call: TRBD1 (5 bases). Germline loops: CDR1 MNHEY, CDR2 SVGAGI. The CDR3 is 16 amino acids. The CDR3 loop reads CASSFSATASNRPQHF. DNA for the CDR3: TGTGCCAGCAGTTTCTCCGCGACAGCTAGCAATCGGCCCCAGCATTTT.

Many counts were recorded for this clonotype. The V gene is TRBV28, the J gene TRBJ1-2; no clear D. The germline V and J ends were trimmed by 2 bases and 0 bases, with 7 bases remaining between them. CDR3 length: 14 amino acids. CDR1 MDHEN and CDR2 SYDVKM come from the germline V gene. The CDR3 loop is CASSLSHANYGYTF. In nucleotides, the CDR3 is TGTGCCAGCAGTTTAAGCCACGCTAACTATGGCTACACCTTC.

This clonotype was counted only a few times. The CDR3 is CASSSGGRPLHF. The DNA of the CDR3 is TGTGCCAGCAGCTCGGGGGGTAGACCCCTCCACTTT. The rearrangement uses TRBV11-2 and TRBJ1-6; the D gene is possibly TRBD1 (5 bases). CDR1 is SGHAT, CDR2 FQNNGV, per germline. V lost 4 bases and J lost 12, with 10 bases in between. This CDR3 region has 12 residues.

This clonotype was detected ten times or more. The final CDR3 position lacks the conserved phenylalanine or tryptophan, pointing to a likely read error. The chain carries TRBV28 and TRBJ1-1; possibly TRBD1 for D (5 bases). The CDR3 has 16 residues. Germline CDR1 and CDR2: MDHEN and SYDVKM. Trimming removed 2 bases at V and 3 bases at J, with 16 bases between. CDR3: CASSLALRGMDTEAFL. As DNA, the CDR3 is TGTGCCAGCAGTTTAGCCCTGCGGGGGATGGACACTGAAGCTTTCCTT.

This clonotype was observed at least ten times. V usage is TRBV12-3 or TRBV12-4 and J usage is TRBJ2-7, with 9 bases identical to TRBD1. This CDR3 spans 14 amino acids. The ends lost 6 bases at V and 2 bases at J; junction bases unmatched: 5. The CDR3 loop reads CASRGTGRPYEQYF. CDR3 coding DNA: TGTGCCAGCAGGGGGACAGGGCGCCCCTACGAGCAGTACTTC.